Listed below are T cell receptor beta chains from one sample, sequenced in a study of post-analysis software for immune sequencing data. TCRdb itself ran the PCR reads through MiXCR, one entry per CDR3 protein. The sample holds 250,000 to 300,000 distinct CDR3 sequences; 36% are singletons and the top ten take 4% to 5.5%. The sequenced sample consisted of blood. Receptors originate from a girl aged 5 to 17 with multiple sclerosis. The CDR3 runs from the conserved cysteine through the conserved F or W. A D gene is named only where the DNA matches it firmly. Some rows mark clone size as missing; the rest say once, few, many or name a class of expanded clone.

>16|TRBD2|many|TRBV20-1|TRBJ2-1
TGCAGTGCCTTTGGAGCCAAAGGCGGGAGGGCTAATGAGCAGTTCTTC
CSAFGAKGGRANEQFF
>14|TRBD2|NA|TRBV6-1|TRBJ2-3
TGTGCCAGCAGTGAAGGGTCGGGGGGAGATACGCAGTATTTT
CASSEGSGGDTQYF
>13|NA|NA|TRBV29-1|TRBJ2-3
TGCAGCGCTCGGACAGCTAGCACAGATACGCAGTATTTT
CSARTASTDTQYF
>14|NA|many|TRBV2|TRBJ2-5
TGTGCCAGCAGTCCCGCATCGTACCAAGAGACCCAGTACTTC
CASSPASYQETQYF
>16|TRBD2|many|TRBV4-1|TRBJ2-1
TGCGCCAGCAGCCAAGATCTGGCGGGGGGGTACAATGAGCAGTTCTTC
CASSQDLAGGYNEQFF
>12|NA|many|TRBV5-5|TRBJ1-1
TGTGCCAGCACGCACTCGGACACTGAAGCTTTCTTT
CASTHSDTEAFF
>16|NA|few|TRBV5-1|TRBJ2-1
TGCGCCGGCAGCTTGGCCGTAGCCCTGAGTTACAATGAGCAGTTCTTC
CAGSLAVALSYNEQFF
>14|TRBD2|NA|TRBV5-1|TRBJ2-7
TGCGCCAGCAGCTCTCTAGCGGATGCCTACGAGCAGTACTTC
CASSSLADAYEQYF
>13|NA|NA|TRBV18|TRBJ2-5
TGTGCCAGCAGGACTACGGGGGAAGAGACCCAGTACTTC
CASRTTGEETQYF
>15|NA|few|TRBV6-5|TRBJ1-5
TGTGCCAGCAGTCCTACAGATAAACAAGATCAGCCCCAGCATTTT
CASSPTDKQDQPQHF
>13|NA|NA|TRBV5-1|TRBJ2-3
TGCGCCAGCAGTGGGACGCTCACAGATACGCAGTATTTT
CASSGTLTDTQYF
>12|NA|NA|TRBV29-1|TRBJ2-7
TGCAGCGTTGAAGACGGGTCCTACGAGCAGTACTTC
CSVEDGSYEQYF
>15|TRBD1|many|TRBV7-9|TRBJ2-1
TGTGCCAGCAGCCGTGGGACAGGGTCGGGCAATGAGCAGTTCTTC
CASSRGTGSGNEQFF
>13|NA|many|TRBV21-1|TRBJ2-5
TGTGCCAGCCAGGGACTGACGCAAGAGACCCAGTACTTC
CASQGLTQETQYF
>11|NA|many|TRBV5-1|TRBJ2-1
TGCGCCAGCGGAGCAGGGAATGAGCAGTTCTTC
CASGAGNEQFF
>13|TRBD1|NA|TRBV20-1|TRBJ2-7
TGCAGTGCTCCCTCGACAGGGTCGTACGAGCAGTACTTC
CSAPSTGSYEQYF
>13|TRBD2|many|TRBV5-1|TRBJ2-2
TGCGCCAGCAGACTAGCGCTGGCCGGGGAGCTGTTTTTT
CASRLALAGELFF
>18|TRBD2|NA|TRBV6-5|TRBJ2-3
TGTGCCAGCAGTTACTCCGCGGGAGGTAAAACTAGCACAGATACGCAGTATTTT
CASSYSAGGKTSTDTQYF
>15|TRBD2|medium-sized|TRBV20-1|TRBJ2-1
TGCAGTGCTAACGAGAGGACTAGCGGGAGCAGTGAGCAGTTCTTC
CSANERTSGSSEQFF
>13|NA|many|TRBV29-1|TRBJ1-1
TGCAGCGTTGCGGGGGTGTTAACGGCTGAAGCTTTCTTT
CSVAGVLTAEAFF
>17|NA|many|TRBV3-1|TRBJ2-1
TGTGCCAGCAGCCAAGTGCGGCAAGCGGATTCCTACAATGAGCAGTTCTTC
CASSQVRQADSYNEQFF
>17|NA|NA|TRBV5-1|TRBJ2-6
TGCGCCAGCAGCTTGCGCAATGGGGGAGCTGGGGCCAACGTCCTGACTTTC
CASSLRNGGAGANVLTF
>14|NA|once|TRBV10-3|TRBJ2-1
TGTGCCATCAGTGAAGGGGGTCAGTCCAATGAGCAGTTCTTC
CAISEGGQSNEQFF
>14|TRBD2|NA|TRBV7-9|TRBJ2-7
TGTGCCAGCAGACCTAGCGGGGGCCCTTTCGAGCAGTACTTC
CASRPSGGPFEQYF
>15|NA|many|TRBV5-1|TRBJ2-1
TGCGCCAGCAGCTTCGGGGGTGGGGTTTTCAATGAGCAGTTCTTC
CASSFGGGVFNEQFF
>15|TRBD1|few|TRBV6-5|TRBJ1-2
TGTGCCAGCAGTGTGGGACAGGCTATCTGCTATGGCTACACCTTC
CASSVGQAICYGYTF
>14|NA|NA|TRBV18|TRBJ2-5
TGTGCCAGCTCACCACCATGGAACCGGGAGACCCAGTACTTC
CASSPPWNRETQYF
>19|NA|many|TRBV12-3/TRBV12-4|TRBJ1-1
TGTGCCAGCAGTTTACGTAGAACCACACTAGGGGTATTCGACACTGAAGCTTTCTTT
CASSLRRTTLGVFDTEAFF
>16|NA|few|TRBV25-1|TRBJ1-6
TGTGCCAGCAGTGACGGGCCGGGGGTTGGAGATTCACCCCTCCACTTT
CASSDGPGVGDSPLHF
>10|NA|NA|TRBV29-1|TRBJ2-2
TGCAGCGTTGAATCCGGGGAGCTGTTTTTT
CSVESGELFF
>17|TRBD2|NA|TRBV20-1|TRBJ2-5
TGCAGTGCCAGGGGACTAGCGGGGGGCATGTACCAAGAGACCCAGTACTTC
CSARGLAGGMYQETQYF
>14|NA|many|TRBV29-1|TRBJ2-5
TGCAGCGTCGTCTCGGACCCACCCCCAGAGACCCAGTACTTC
CSVVSDPPPETQYF
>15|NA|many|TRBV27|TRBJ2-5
TGTGCCAGCAGTTTATCGTTCAATCCCAAGGTGACCCAGTACTTC
CASSLSFNPKVTQYF
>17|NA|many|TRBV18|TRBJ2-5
TGTGCCAGCTCACCACTCCCCCCCGACAGGTACCAAGAGACCCAGTACTTC
CASSPLPPDRYQETQYF
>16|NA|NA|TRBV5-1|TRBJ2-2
TGCGCCAGCAGCTTGGCGGCGGGATTGGGCACCGGGGAGCTGTTTTTT
CASSLAAGLGTGELFF
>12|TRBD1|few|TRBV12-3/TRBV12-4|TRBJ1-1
TGTGCCAGCAGTCGGGACAGGCCTGAAGCTTTCTTT
CASSRDRPEAFF
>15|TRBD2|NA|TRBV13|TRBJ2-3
TGTGCCAGCAGCGTAGCGGGAGGGTACACAGATACGCAGTATTTT
CASSVAGGYTDTQYF
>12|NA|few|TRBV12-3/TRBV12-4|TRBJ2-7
TGTGCCAGCAGTTTTCCGGGGTCCGAGCAGTACTTC
CASSFPGSEQYF
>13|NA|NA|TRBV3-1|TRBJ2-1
TGTGCCAGCAGCCATAACCAGGGGGGTGAGCAGTTCTTC
CASSHNQGGEQFF
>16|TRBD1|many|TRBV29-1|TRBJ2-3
TGCAGCGTTGAAGATCGTGTAAGGCAGGGGGCAGATACGCAGTATTTT
CSVEDRVRQGADTQYF
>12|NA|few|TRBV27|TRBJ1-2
TGTGCCAGCAGTAACTTTAACTATGGCTACACCTTC
CASSNFNYGYTF
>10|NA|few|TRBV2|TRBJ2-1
TGTGCCAGCAGTGAAGAGACCCAGTTCTTC
CASSEETQFF
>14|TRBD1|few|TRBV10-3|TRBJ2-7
TGTGCCATCAGCTACCGGGACAGGGGTTACGAGCAGTACTTC
CAISYRDRGYEQYF
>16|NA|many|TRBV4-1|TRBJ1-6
TGCGCCAGCAGCCAAGAATTCAGGGGTTCATATTCACCCCTCCACTTT
CASSQEFRGSYSPLHF
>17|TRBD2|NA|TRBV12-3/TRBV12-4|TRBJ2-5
TGTGCCAGCACATATATAGCTAGCGGAGAAGAAGGAGAGACCCAGTACTTC
CASTYIASGEEGETQYF
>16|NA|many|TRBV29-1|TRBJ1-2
TGCAGCGTTGAAATTGGGAAGAAAGAGGGGGTCTATGGCTACACCTTC
CSVEIGKKEGVYGYTF
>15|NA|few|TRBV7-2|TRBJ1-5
TGTGCCAGCAGCTTAGCGCTAACGGATCATCAGCCCCAGCATTTT
CASSLALTDHQPQHF
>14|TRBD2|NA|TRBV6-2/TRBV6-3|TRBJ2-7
TGTGCCAGCAGCCCACGGGAGGGCCCCTACGAGCAGTACTTC
CASSPREGPYEQYF
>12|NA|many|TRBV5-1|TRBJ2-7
TGCGCCAGCTCTTTTGATGGCTACGAGCAGTACTTC
CASSFDGYEQYF
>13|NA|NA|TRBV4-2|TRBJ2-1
TGTGCCAGCAGCCAAGAGGGCGCATTTGAGCAGTTCTTC
CASSQEGAFEQFF
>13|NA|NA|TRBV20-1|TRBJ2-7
TGCAGTGCTGCTCCTGTGGGGCTCTACGAGCAGTACTTC
CSAAPVGLYEQYF